This TCR beta chain stems from a study of T cell responses to AZD1222 COVID-19 vaccine. General study findings and limits: Spike was spanned by vaccine-associated CD4 TCRs, which were dominant at 160-218 and 743-854. Baseline seropositivity characterized only 5 or 6 AZD1222 recipients.

Sequencing used immunoSEQ multiplex PCR; TCRdb keeps in-frame clones, though not all of them. In the table there are 85,000 to 100,000 clones, roughly 80% of which are singletons. A note on this clone: As yet, its antigen is unknown. Relative to the germline gene, one junction end is altered; a read error may explain this.

The CDR3 has 13 residues. The germline V gene has CDR1 SGHRS and CDR2 YFSETQ. The TCR was taken from an adult in good health. This material consisted of peripheral blood, taken on day 0 of AZD1222 vaccination. This rearrangement joins TRBV5-1 to TRBJ1-4; D unclear. Here the CDR3 reads CASSLDGNEKLFF. The CDR3 DNA is TGCGCCAGCAGCTTGGACGGCAACGAAAAGCTGTTTTTT.